The subject of this entry is one T cell receptor beta chain. The table lists this clonotype with a few counts. The antigen it recognizes is unknown. No clone much larger than this one lies a single base away; base qualities are absent. The donors were 40 or so Caucasian individuals from Russia, aged roughly 6 to 100 years, who were systemically healthy. Each donor gave roughly 9 milliliters of peripheral blood, drawn into EDTA-treated Vacutainer tubes. Ficoll-Paque density-gradient centrifugation was used to isolate PBMCs, with at least 6 million obtained per sample. Total RNA was extracted from PBMCs with Trizol reagent, with at least 6 micrograms obtained per sample. For every donor, flow cytometry on a PBMC aliquot measured the percentage of naive CD45RAhigh/CD27high T cells. The CDR3 has 21 amino acids, counting the end cysteine and phenylalanine. Of all the DNA, just the CDR3 is kept, 63 bases in frame from base 1. Taken from the germline V gene (reference sequence), the CDR1 and CDR2 loops are SGHAT and FQDESV. Trimming takes 4 bases off V and 2 bases off J; junction bases not matched to a gene: 20.

These data come from a study of blood T cells in healthy people across ages (dated by TCRdb to between 2014 and 2016). Concerning the study at large: In model experiments, template switching captured roughly one uniquely barcoded TCR beta cDNA molecule for every two T cells. The donors were split into four age groups: young (average around 15 years), middle-aged (nearly 40), aged (more than 60) and long-lived (over 80). For two donors (one aged 18 to 29 and one aged 80 or older), the study analyzed two additional independent replicas of 1 million unique cDNA reads from the same blood draw. To avoid experimental bias, donors of different ages were distributed randomly across sequencing lanes. To track age-related changes in TCR beta repertoire diversity, the study relied on deep sequencing normalized with unique cDNA molecular identifiers.

Overall results and qualifications from the work: Because donor CMV infection status was unknown, age-related changes in expanded clonotypes were potentially confounded. As age increased, observed TCR beta diversity per million T cells dropped in a roughly linear way, and a significant reduction was already evident by age 40. Because profiling used bulk unsorted PBMCs, naive and antigen-experienced compartments could not be compared conclusively. The long-lived group showed more naive CD4+ T cells, fewer expanded clones and increased TCR diversity than the aged group, suggesting age selection. Observed TCR beta diversity correlated strongly with the percentage of naive T cells measured by flow cytometry. Estimates of total diversity from one million sequenced T cells were regarded as lower bounds and underestimates.

The receptor library was made with 5' RACE. TCRdb shows the sequencer as Illumina HiSeq 2500. A second PCR of roughly 7 to 11 cycles was performed with a sample-barcoded 5' primer and a J-beta primer mix. A template-switch 5' adaptor carrying 12 random nucleotides introduced a unique molecular identifier onto each TCR beta cDNA molecule. Each sample yielded at least 2.5 million CDR3-containing paired-end reads. First-strand cDNA was synthesized from all RNA with the Mint cDNA synthesis kit, primed by a TRBC-specific oligonucleotide. All cDNA was treated with uracil-DNA glycosylase and then went through a first 18-cycle PCR with the universal primers M1SS and BC2_uni_R. The original pipeline was this. Normalization of each sample was performed by random selection of 1 million high-quality reads, each carrying a distinct molecular identifier. Instead of being binned into consensus sequences, reads that shared molecular identifiers were thrown out. MiTCR, set to a Q25 quality threshold and the strictest error-elimination algorithm, was used for CDR3 identification, clonotype clustering and error correction. A nonparametric unseen species model with Euler transformation was used to estimate lower-bound total TCR beta diversity. TCRdb reworked the public reads: Q25 trimming with fastp, MiXCR clone assembly, productive beta chains retained. Records with the same CDR3 protein are collapsed into one entry carrying the most frequent genes and DNA. The V and J calls, along with clone size, are taken from TCRdb and not from the paper's own processing. The sample includes some 790,000 distinct CDR3 sequences, with around 28% observed a single time. The ten largest clones capture 17% of the sample.

Sequencing input: blood. The chain uses TRBV11-1 and TRBJ1-4; 9 nucleotides in the junction match TRBD1. The TCR comes from a woman aged 80 or over in good health. The bases read TGTGCCAGCAGCTGGAACGAACCGGGACAGGGCATTGTTGACACTAATGAAAAACTGTTTTTT. Translated, this is CASSWNEPGQGIVDTNEKLFF.